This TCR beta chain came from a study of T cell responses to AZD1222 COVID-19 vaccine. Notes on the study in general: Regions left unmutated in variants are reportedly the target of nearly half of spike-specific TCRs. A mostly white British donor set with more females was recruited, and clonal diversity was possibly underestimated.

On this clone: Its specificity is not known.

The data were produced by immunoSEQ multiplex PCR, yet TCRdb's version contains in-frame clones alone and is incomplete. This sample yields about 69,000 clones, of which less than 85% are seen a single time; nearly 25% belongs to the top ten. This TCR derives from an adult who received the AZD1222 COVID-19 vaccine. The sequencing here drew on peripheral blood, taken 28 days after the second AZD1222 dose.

CDR3 nucleotide sequence: TGTGCCAGCAGTGACCCCAGGAGTCCTGGGACAGGGAATTATGGCTACACCTTC. Translation: CASSDPRSPGTGNYGYTF. The genes are TRBV25-1 and TRBJ1-2; 9 bases line up with TRBD1. J gave up 5 bases and V 3 bases, and 16 bases lay outside the gene matches. The CDR3 consists of 18 residues. CDR1 MGHDK and CDR2 SYGVNS come from the germline V gene.